The 10 T cell receptor beta chains below all came from one sample that was sequenced in a study of T cell responses to AZD1222 COVID-19 vaccine (dated by TCRdb to 2020 to 2022). Receptor amplification or capture employed the immunoSEQ multiplex PCR assay. Not all clones reach the TCRdb copy of this immuneACCESS table, which keeps in-frame sequences only. Checked studies attribute under half of the gap to unresolved V genes and leave the rest unexplained. A total of some 90,000 clones appear in this sample, roughly 87% of them only once. The ten largest clones take up about 1.6% of the sample. The time point label corresponds to: baseline before first vaccination. The material sequenced was peripheral blood, taken on day 0 of AZD1222 vaccination. These receptors were collected from an adult in good health.

This chain links TRBV6-5 with TRBJ1-2; D might be TRBD1 (6 bases). V was trimmed by 6 bases and J by 7 bases, leaving 15 bases between them. The CDR3 runs to 13 residues. The V gene's germline CDR1 is MNHEY and CDR2 SVGAGI. CDR3 DNA sequence: TGTGCCAGCAGCCTCACAGGGACGGTTGGCTACACCTTC. As protein: CASSLTGTVGYTF.

CDR3 DNA: TGTGCCAGTAGTAATTCAGCGGGGTCGGGACAAGAGACCCAGTACTTC. Protein sequence: CASSNSAGSGQETQYF. The rearrangement joins TRBV19 to TRBJ2-5; TRBD2 matches at 7 bases. The germline V gene has CDR1 LNHDA and CDR2 SQIVND (reference sequence). Unmatched junction bases numbered 10, after V lost 4 bases and J lost 2 bases. This CDR3 spans 16 amino acids.

This chain joins TRBV5-1 and TRBJ1-1; TRBD1 is a possible D gene (6 bases). CDR3 length equals 13 residues. The V end was cut by 1 base, the J end by 5 bases, with 9 bases between. CDR1 and CDR2 from the germline V gene are SGHRS and YFSETQ. CDR3 region: CASSLTGRTEAFF. The CDR3 DNA sequence: TGCGCCAGCAGCTTGACAGGGAGGACTGAAGCTTTCTTT.

The rearrangement uses TRBV18 and TRBJ2-5; TRBD1 or TRBD2 may be the D gene (5 bases each). Germline V gene lookup returns CDR1 KGHSH and CDR2 LQKENI. This CDR3 contains 15 residues. V shed 3 bases and J shed 5 bases, with 16 bases lying between them. The chain's CDR3 is CASSPVVGVGETQYF. The DNA for the CDR3 is TGTGCCAGCTCACCGGTAGTGGGGGTAGGCGAGACCCAGTACTTC.

The V call is TRBV7-2, the J call TRBJ1-1; D uncertain. The germline gives CDR1 SGHTA, CDR2 FQGNSA. Trimming stripped 5 bases from V and 4 bases from J, with 11 bases between. This CDR3 has 13 residues. The CDR3 bases are TGTGCCAGCAGCCTAGGGATATTCACTGAAGCTTTCTTT. It translates to CASSLGIFTEAFF.

This clone was seen only a few times. V is TRBV10-3 and J is TRBJ1-5, with TRBD1 identical over 7 bases. The germline V gene encodes CDR1 ENHRY and CDR2 SYGVKD. The length of the CDR3 is 12 residues. The V gene end was trimmed by 7 bases and the J gene end by 11 bases; junction bases not matched to a gene: 8. CDR3 protein: CAITGDSQTQHF. In DNA form, the CDR3 reads TGTGCCATCACTGGGGACAGCCAGACCCAGCATTTT.

The genes are TRBV5-1 and TRBJ2-7, with 10 bases that match TRBD1. With V trimmed by 2 bases and J by 6 bases, 5 bases remained unmatched. Germline V gene lookup returns CDR1 SGHRS and CDR2 YFSETQ. CDR3 length equals 14 residues. CDR3 sequence (DNA): TGCGCCAGCAGCTTTCACCGGGACAGGGGCGAGCAGTACTTC. This encodes CASSFHRDRGEQYF.

The chain couples TRBV9 to TRBJ1-2; the D gene is possibly TRBD1 (6 bases). The CDR3 consists of 13 residues. CDR1 is SGDLS, CDR2 YYNGEE, per germline. The V end lost 4 bases, the J end lost 5 bases, and 12 bases lay between the germline ends. The CDR3, as DNA: TGTGCCAGCAGCCTTGGACAGCTATATGGCTACACCTTC. It is translated as CASSLGQLYGYTF.

V usage is TRBV9 and J usage is TRBJ1-2; possibly TRBD1 for D (5 bases). The CDR3 is 16 residues long. The germline CDR1 and CDR2 sequences are SGDLS and YYNGEE. Trimming removed 5 bases from V and 8 bases from J, with 25 bases in between. CDR3 residues: CASRDVPDTAASGYTF. DNA of the CDR3: TGTGCCAGCAGAGACGTCCCGGACACCGCGGCGTCCGGCTACACCTTC.

This clone was picked up one time. The V call is TRBV16, the J call TRBJ1-1; D gene unclear. CDR1 KGHSY and CDR2 FQNENV come from the germline V gene. V was shortened by 4 bases and J by 1 base, with 13 bases between the two germline ends. This CDR3 is built from 15 residues. CDR3 in DNA: TGTGCCAGCAGCCCCCTCAGTAATCAGAACACTGAAGCTTTCTTT. Translating it yields CASSPLSNQNTEAFF. Drawing the rest from reference TRBV16 and TRBJ1-1, the complete variable domain is GEEVAQTPKHLVRGEGQKAKLYCAPIKGHSYVFWYQQVLKNEFKFLISFQNENVFDETGMPKERFSAKCLPNSPCSLEIQATKLEDSAVYFCASSPLSNQNTEAFFGQGTRLTVV.